This section outlines one T cell receptor beta chain sequence together with its context. What it recognizes is unknown. This record belongs to a study of graft-versus-host responses after intestinal transplantation. The wider study: Induction using anti-thymocyte globulin, followed by tacrolimus and steroids for 3 to 4 years, was given to all recipients.

The data were produced by immunoSEQ multiplex PCR, yet TCRdb's version contains in-frame clones alone and is incomplete. The table lists roughly 120,000 clones, roughly 95% of them singletons, with around 0.49% in the top ten. The CDR3 contains 12 residues. In germline, CDR1 is SGHAT, CDR2 FQNNGV. Between the trimmed V and J ends, which lost 5 bases and 3 bases, there was a span of 7 bases. The sample consisted of unstimulated CD8+ T cells sorted from spleen or lymph node cells, taken before intestinal transplant. This receptor was obtained from a human donor who received an intestinal transplant. The rearrangement uses TRBV11-2 and TRBJ2-5, with no clear D. In DNA, the CDR3 is TGTGCCAGCAGCCGTTTCGAAGAGACCCAGTACTTC. Amino acids: CASSRFEETQYF.